One TCR beta chain is described in this entry. The CDR3 sequence is 21 residues long. From germline, CDR1 is MDHEN and CDR2 SYDVKM. Trimming took 5 bases from V and 0 from J; bases not matched to a gene: 16. Here immunoSEQ multiplex PCR was the method, and the copy in TCRdb shows in-frame clones only, minus some. The data show 600,000 to 900,000 clones, approximately 85% seen once. The sample originates from a study of shared T cell receptors in the human thymus. The sample also formed part of further work on human thymus T cells. That investigation notes: Resections from corrective heart surgery provided thymus tissue. Apparent skewing of V and J gene usage characterized both thymic and blood repertoires.

Source material: thymocytes. The sequence came from a girl under two years old with a congenital heart defect. This chain links TRBV28 with TRBJ1-6, with TRBD1 matching 10 bases. The chain's CDR3 is CASSLAGTGAEFSSYNSPLHF. The CDR3 DNA follows: TGTGCCAGCAGTCTTGCCGGGACAGGGGCCGAATTTAGCTCCTATAATTCACCCCTCCACTTT. Complete variable domain (other parts from reference TRBV28 and TRBJ1-6): DVKVTQSSRYLVKRTGEKVFLECVQDMDHENMFWYRQDPGLGLRLIYFSYDVKMKEKGDIPEGYSVSREKKERFSLILESASTNQTSMYLCASSLAGTGAEFSSYNSPLHFGNGTRLTVT.